The 18 T cell receptor beta chains below come from one sample, sequenced in a study of ipilimumab plus nivolumab after autologous stem cell transplantation. The protocol was immunoSEQ multiplex PCR, while the TCRdb copy is restricted to in-frame clones and leaves out a portion. The sample includes tens of thousands of clones, approximately 83% of them seen just once. The specimen comprised PBMCs, sampled in a trial of ipilimumab plus nivolumab as post-transplant consolidation. These receptors all come from a male donor with diffuse large B-cell lymphoma.

The genes are TRBV7-2 and TRBJ2-7, with a weak D call TRBD1 (5 bases). V shed 1 base and J shed 8 bases, with 15 bases lying between them. Germline-derived CDR1 and CDR2 are SGHTA and FQGNSA. There are 14 residues in the CDR3. CDR3 DNA: TGTGCCAGCAGCTTAGGGGGTGGGGCCCCCAAGCAGTACTTC. Protein sequence: CASSLGGGAPKQYF.

The rearrangement uses TRBV28 and TRBJ1-5, with TRBD1 matching 9 bases. Germline values: CDR1 MDHEN, CDR2 SYDVKM. J was trimmed by 0 bases and V by 4 bases; bases with no gene match: 13. The CDR3 sequence is 19 residues long. CDR3 nucleotide sequence: TGTGCCAGCAGTTCCCCTCCCGGGACAGGGAAAGATAGCAATCAGCCCCAGCATTTT. Translating gives CASSSPPGTGKDSNQPQHF.

The genes are TRBV4-1 and TRBJ1-5; possible D gene TRBD1, 5 bases. CDR1 is MGHRA, CDR2 YSYEKL, per germline. The V end was cut by 1 base, the J end by 5 bases, with 12 bases between. The CDR3 loop spans 15 amino acids. The CDR3 bases are TGCGCCAGCAGCCAAGCTCGGGGGTGGGATCAGCCCCAGCATTTT. Its translation is CASSQARGWDQPQHF.

This clone appeared a few times. This chain joins TRBV14 and TRBJ1-4; no firm D call. The germline CDR1 and CDR2 sequences are SGHDN and FVKESK. The V gene lost 6 bases and the J gene lost 4 bases, with 15 bases spanning the gap. CDR3 length: 15 amino acids. The CDR3 DNA reads as TGTGCCAGCAGTCCGTACCGGGCCAATAATGAAAAACTGTTTTTT. This gives the protein CASSPYRANNEKLFF.

The V and J genes are TRBV7-9 and TRBJ1-2; D unresolved. Germline V gene sequence: CDR1 SEHNR, CDR2 FQNEAQ (reference sequence). The CDR3 sequence is 15 residues long. Trimming shortened V by 7 bases and J by 5 bases, and 20 bases separated the two germline ends. DNA for the CDR3: TGTGCCAGCATCCACGGGTCGGGCACCACTTATGGCTACACCTTC. As protein: CASIHGSGTTYGYTF.

The J gene is TRBJ1-2, the V gene TRBV5-1; 11 bases align to TRBD1. Germline V gives CDR1 SGHRS, CDR2 YFSETQ. The CDR3 has 14 residues. J gave up 7 bases and V 3 bases, and 5 bases lay outside the gene matches. The CDR3 region is CASSYSGTGGGYTF. The CDR3, as DNA: TGCGCCAGCAGCTACTCCGGGACAGGGGGTGGCTACACCTTC.

The rearrangement joins TRBV6-5 to TRBJ2-5; D is uncertain. Germline V CDR1 and CDR2: MNHEY, SVGAGI. The CDR3 loop spans 13 amino acids. Trimming took 4 bases from V and 9 from J, leaving 15 bases between them. CDR3 amino acids: CASSFTVKKAQYF. The CDR3 DNA follows: TGTGCCAGCAGTTTCACAGTTAAGAAGGCCCAGTACTTC.

The count of this clone is one. The V call is TRBV9, the J call TRBJ1-2; the match to TRBD1 covers 7 bases. This CDR3 comprises 15 residues. Germline lookup yields CDR1 SGDLS and CDR2 YYNGEE. Trimming cost V 3 bases and J 4 bases; bases outside gene matches: 9. The CDR3, as DNA: TGTGCCAGCAGCGCCAACCCGACAGGGCCCTATGGCTACACCTTC. This gives the protein CASSANPTGPYGYTF.

The chain is built from TRBV6-5 and TRBJ2-5; tentatively, D is TRBD1 (5 bases). Per germline, CDR1 MNHEY and CDR2 SVGAGI. The CDR3 covers 12 residues. Trimming removed 4 bases from V and 7 bases from J, with 10 bases in between. CDR3 protein: CASSSQGGTQYF. The DNA of the CDR3 is TGTGCCAGCAGTTCCCAGGGTGGGACCCAGTACTTC.

The gene calls are TRBV19 and TRBJ1-5, with D unresolved. The length of the CDR3 is 13 residues. V was pared by 3 bases and J by 6 bases, with 9 bases between. Germline V gene data show CDR1 as LNHDA and CDR2 as SQIVND (reference sequence). This CDR3 reads CASSIADPQPQHF. The CDR3 DNA reads as TGTGCCAGTAGTATTGCGGATCCTCAGCCCCAGCATTTT.

The chain recombines TRBV4-2 with TRBJ1-1, with 9 bases lining up with TRBD1. Trimming at V came to 2 bases and at J to 10 bases, leaving 11 bases not matched to a gene. Germline V CDR1 and CDR2: LGHNA, YNFKEQ. There are 15 residues in the CDR3. This CDR3 is CASSQPQGATVGAFF. The CDR3 DNA reads as TGTGCCAGCAGCCAACCACAGGGGGCAACCGTTGGAGCTTTCTTT.

The chain recombines TRBV9 with TRBJ1-4, with no clear D. Germline CDR1 SGDLS, CDR2 YYNGEE. The CDR3 runs 15 residues. V lost 0 bases and J 0 bases, leaving 6 bases between the germline ends. DNA for the CDR3: TGTGCCAGCAGCGTAGGGGCTACAACTAATGAAAAACTGTTTTTT. As protein: CASSVGATTNEKLFF.

This clone was seen once. The V gene is TRBV5-4, the J gene TRBJ1-4; a possible D gene is TRBD1 (5 bases). The CDR3 covers 16 residues. Looked up from germline, CDR1 is SGHNT and CDR2 is YYREEE (reference sequence). Trimming cost V 3 bases and J 0 bases, with 12 bases left between them. This CDR3 reads CASSSDTGPTNEKLFF. DNA for the CDR3: TGTGCCAGCAGCTCCGATACGGGACCAACTAATGAAAAACTGTTTTTT.

The genes are TRBV5-1 and TRBJ2-5; D gene uncertain. The CDR3 is made up of 15 amino acids. CDR1 SGHRS and CDR2 YFSETQ come from the germline V gene. The germline V and J ends were trimmed by 0 bases and 1 base, with 10 bases remaining between them. CDR3 nucleotide sequence: TGCGCCAGCAGCTTGGCGTTGGCAGCCCAAGAGACCCAGTACTTC. Protein: CASSLALAAQETQYF.

This chain joins TRBV18 and TRBJ1-1; D call uncertain. The CDR3 has 16 residues. Germline V gene sequence: CDR1 KGHSH, CDR2 LQKENI. Deletions cut 3 bases from V and 0 bases from J, with 14 bases between. CDR3 in amino acids: CASSPQPADMNTEAFF. The CDR3 DNA reads as TGTGCCAGCTCACCCCAACCGGCAGATATGAACACTGAAGCTTTCTTT.

The chain is built from TRBV6-5 and TRBJ1-5; 8 nucleotides agree with TRBD1. With V trimmed by 6 bases and J by 4 bases, 5 bases remained unmatched. Per the germline V gene, CDR1 is MNHEY and CDR2 is SVGAGI. The CDR3 length is 14 residues. The CDR3 region has the DNA TGTGCCAGCAGGCGGACAGGGCGGAATCAGCCCCAGCATTTT. This encodes CASRRTGRNQPQHF.

The V call is TRBV6-1, the J call TRBJ1-5, with D unclear. Germline CDR1 and CDR2: MNHNS and SASEGT. V lost 3 bases and J lost 9, with 12 bases in between. The CDR3 loop spans 13 amino acids. CDR3 sequence: CASSEGVWRPQHF. The CDR3 DNA is TGTGCCAGCAGTGAGGGAGTTTGGCGGCCCCAGCATTTT.

V and J are TRBV4-2 and TRBJ2-2; no firm D call. From germline, CDR1 is LGHNA and CDR2 YNFKEQ. Trimming took off 2 bases at V and 5 bases at J, with 9 bases between the two ends. This CDR3 region has 14 residues. The CDR3 reads CASSQRTGTGELFF. The CDR3 DNA sequence: TGTGCCAGCAGCCAACGGACCGGGACCGGGGAGCTGTTTTTT.